This entry describes one T cell receptor (beta chain). Its antigen is as yet unknown. The sample is drawn from a study of blood T cells in healthy people across ages. General observations from the study: A conclusive naive versus antigen-experienced comparison was prevented by the unsorted PBMCs.

The V gene's germline CDR1 is SQVTM and CDR2 ANQGSEA. CDR3 length: 14 amino acids. The germline V and J ends were trimmed by 4 bases and 4 bases, with 13 bases remaining between them. Total RNA was extracted at no less than 6 micrograms per sample. For the second PCR, which ran for about 7 to 11 cycles, a sample-barcoded 5' primer and a J-beta primer mix were used. TCRdb redid the calling of the 5' RACE reads with MiXCR, one entry per CDR3 protein. The sample holds some 1.4 million distinct CDR3 sequences, 35% to 45% seen once. The V gene is TRBV29-1, the J gene TRBJ2-2, with D perhaps TRBD1 (5 bases). This receptor was identified in a woman aged 18-29 years in good health. The sequencing sample was made of blood. In DNA form, the CDR3 reads TGCAGCGTTGGTTACAGGTCGGCCACCGGGGAGCTGTTTTTT. Protein sequence: CSVGYRSATGELFF.